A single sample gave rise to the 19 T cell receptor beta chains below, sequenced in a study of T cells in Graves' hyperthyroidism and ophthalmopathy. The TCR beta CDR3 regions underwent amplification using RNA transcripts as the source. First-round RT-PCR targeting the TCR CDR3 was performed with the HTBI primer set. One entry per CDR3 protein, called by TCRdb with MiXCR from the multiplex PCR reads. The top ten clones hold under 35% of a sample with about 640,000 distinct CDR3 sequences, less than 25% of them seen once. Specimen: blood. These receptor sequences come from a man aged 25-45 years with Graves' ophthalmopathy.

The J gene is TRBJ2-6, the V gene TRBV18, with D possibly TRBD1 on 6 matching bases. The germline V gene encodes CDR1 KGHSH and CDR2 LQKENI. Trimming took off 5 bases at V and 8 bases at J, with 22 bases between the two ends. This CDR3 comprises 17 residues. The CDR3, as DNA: TGTGCCAGCTCATCTTGGAAAGTACAGGGTTTGACCAACGTCCTGACTTTC. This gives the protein CASSSWKVQGLTNVLTF. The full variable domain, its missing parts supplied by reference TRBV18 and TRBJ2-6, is NAGVMQNPRHLVRRRGQEARLRCSPMKGHSHVYWYRQLPEEGLKFMVYLQKENIIDESGMPKERFSAEFPKEGPSILRIQQVVRGDSAAYFCASSSWKVQGLTNVLTFGAGSRLTVL.

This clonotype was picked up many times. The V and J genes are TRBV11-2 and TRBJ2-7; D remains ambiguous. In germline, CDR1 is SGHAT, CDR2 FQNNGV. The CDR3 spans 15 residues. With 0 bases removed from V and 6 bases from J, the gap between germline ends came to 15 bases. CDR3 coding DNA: TGTGCCAGCAGCTTAGAGCCAGCGAGGAACGGCGAGCAGTACTTC. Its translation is CASSLEPARNGEQYF. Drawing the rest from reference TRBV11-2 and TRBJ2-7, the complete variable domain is EAGVAQSPRYKIIEKRQSVAFWCNPISGHATLYWYQQILGQGPKLLIQFQNNGVVDDSQLPKDRFSAERLKGVDSTLKIQPAKLEDSAVYLCASSLEPARNGEQYFGPGTRLTVT.

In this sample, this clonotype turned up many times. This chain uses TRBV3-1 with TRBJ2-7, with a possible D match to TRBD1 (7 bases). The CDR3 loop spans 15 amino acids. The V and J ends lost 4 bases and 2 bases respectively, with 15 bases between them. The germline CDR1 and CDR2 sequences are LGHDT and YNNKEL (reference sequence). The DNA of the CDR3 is TGTGCCAGCAGCCCATTTGCGGGACAGCCCTACGAGCAGTACTTC. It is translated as CASSPFAGQPYEQYF.

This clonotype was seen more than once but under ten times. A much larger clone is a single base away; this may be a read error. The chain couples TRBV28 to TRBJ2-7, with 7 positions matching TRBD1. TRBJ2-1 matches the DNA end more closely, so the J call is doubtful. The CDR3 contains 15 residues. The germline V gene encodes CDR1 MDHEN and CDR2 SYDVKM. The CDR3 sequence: CASRLATGSAYEQFF. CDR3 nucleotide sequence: TGTGCCAGCAGGTTAGCGACAGGGTCAGCCTACGAGCAGTTCTTC.

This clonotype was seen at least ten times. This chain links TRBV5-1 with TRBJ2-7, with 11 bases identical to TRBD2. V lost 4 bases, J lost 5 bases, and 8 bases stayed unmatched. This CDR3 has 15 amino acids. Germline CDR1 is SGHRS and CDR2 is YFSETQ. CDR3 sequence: CASSRPSGRLDEQYF. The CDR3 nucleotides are TGCGCCAGCAGCCGACCTAGCGGGAGGCTGGACGAGCAGTACTTC. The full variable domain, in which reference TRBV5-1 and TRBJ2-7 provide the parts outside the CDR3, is KAGVTQTPRYLIKTRGQQVTLSCSPISGHRSVSWYQQTPGQGLQFLFEYFSETQRNKGNFPGRFSGRQFSNSRSEMNVSTLELGDSALYLCASSRPSGRLDEQYFGPGTRLTVT.

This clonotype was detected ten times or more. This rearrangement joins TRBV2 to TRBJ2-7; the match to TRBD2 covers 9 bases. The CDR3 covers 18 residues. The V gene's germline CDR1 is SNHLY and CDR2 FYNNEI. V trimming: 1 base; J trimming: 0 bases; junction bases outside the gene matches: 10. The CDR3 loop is CASSEGLGTSRHSYEQYF. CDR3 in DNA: TGTGCCAGCAGTGAAGGGCTAGGGACTAGCAGACACTCCTACGAGCAGTACTTC.

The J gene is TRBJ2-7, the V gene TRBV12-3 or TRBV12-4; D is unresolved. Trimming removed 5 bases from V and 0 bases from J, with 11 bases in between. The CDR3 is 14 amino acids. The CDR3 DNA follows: TGTGCCAGCAGTCTCGACCCGAGCTCCTACGAGCAGTACTTC. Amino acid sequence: CASSLDPSSYEQYF.

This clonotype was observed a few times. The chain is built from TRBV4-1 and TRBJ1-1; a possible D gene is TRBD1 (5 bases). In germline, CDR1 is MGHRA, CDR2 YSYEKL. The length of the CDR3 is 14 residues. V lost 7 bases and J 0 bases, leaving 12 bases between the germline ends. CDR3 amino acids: CASNPRGMNTEAFF. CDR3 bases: TGCGCCAGCAATCCGCGGGGGATGAACACTGAAGCTTTCTTT.

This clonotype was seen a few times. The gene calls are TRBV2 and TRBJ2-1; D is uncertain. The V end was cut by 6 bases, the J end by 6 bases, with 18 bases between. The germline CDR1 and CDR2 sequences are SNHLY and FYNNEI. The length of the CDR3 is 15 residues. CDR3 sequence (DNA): TGTGCCAGCAGCCCCCAAAGGCCACTAAGCAATGAGCAGTTCTTC. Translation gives CASSPQRPLSNEQFF.

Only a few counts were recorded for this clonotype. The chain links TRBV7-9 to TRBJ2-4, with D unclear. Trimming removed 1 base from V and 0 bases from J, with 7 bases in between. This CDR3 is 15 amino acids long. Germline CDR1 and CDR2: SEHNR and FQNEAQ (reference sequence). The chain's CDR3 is CASSLEGRAKNIQYF. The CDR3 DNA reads TGTGCCAGCAGCTTAGAGGGCAGAGCCAAAAACATTCAGTACTTC.

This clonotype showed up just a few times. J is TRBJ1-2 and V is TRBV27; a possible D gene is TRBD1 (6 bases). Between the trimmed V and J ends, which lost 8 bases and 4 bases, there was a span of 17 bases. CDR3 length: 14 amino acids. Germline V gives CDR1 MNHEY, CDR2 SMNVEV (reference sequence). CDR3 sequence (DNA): TGTGCCAGCGCCCTAGGGGGTGCTGGCTATGGCTACACCTTC. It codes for CASALGGAGYGYTF.

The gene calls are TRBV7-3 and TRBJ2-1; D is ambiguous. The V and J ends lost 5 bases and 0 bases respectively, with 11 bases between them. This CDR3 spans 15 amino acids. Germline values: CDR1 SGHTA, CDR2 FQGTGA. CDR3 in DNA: TGTGCCAGCAGCAAGACTGAGAGCTCCTACAATGAGCAGTTCTTC. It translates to CASSKTESSYNEQFF.

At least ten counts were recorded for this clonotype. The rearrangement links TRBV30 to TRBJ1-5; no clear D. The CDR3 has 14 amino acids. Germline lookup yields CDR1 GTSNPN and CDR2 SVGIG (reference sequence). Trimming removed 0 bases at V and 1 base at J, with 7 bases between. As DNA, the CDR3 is TGTGCCTGGAGTGTGGCACAGAGCAATCAGCCCCAGCATTTT. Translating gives CAWSVAQSNQPQHF. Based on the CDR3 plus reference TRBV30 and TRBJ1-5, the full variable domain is SQTIHQWPATLVQPVGSPLSLECTVEGTSNPNLYWYRQAAGRGLQLLFYSVGIGQISSEVPQNLSASRPQDRQFILSSKKLLLSDSGFYLCAWSVAQSNQPQHFGDGTRLSIL.

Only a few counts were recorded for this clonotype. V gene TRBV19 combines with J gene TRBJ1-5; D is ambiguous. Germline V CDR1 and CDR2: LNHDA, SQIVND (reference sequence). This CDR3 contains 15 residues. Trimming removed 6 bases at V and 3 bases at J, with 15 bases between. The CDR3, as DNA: TGTGCCAGTAGCGTCGTCGCCCAGGCCAATCAGCCCCAGCATTTT. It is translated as CASSVVAQANQPQHF.

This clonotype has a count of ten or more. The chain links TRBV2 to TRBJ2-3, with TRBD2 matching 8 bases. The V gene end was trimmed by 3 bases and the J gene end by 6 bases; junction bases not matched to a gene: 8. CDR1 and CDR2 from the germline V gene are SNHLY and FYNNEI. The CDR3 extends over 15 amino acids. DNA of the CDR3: TGTGCCAGCAGTGAGCTAGCGGGTATAGGGGATACGCAGTATTTT. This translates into CASSELAGIGDTQYF. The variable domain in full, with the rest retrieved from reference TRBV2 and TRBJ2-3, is EPEVTQTPSHQVTQMGQEVILRCVPISNHLYFYWYRQILGQKVEFLVSFYNNEISEKSEIFDDQFSVERPDGSNFTLKIRSTKLEDSAMYFCASSELAGIGDTQYFGPGTRLTVL.

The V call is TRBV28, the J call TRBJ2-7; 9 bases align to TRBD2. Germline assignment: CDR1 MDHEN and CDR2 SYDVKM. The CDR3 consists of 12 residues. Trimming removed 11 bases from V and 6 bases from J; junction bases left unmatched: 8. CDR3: CAAKAGGFEQYF. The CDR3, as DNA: TGTGCCGCCAAGGCGGGAGGGTTCGAGCAGTACTTC.

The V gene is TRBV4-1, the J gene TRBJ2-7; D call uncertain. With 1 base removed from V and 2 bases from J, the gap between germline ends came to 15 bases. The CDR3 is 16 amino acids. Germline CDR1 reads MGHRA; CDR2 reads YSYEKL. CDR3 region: CASSQAVSSPAYEQYF. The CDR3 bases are TGCGCCAGCAGCCAAGCTGTCTCGAGTCCCGCCTACGAGCAGTACTTC.

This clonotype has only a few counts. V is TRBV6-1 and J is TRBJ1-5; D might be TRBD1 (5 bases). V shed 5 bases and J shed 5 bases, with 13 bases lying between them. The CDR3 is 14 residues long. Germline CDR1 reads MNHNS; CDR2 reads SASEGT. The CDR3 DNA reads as TGTGCCAGCAGTCGCCGGGACGGACATCAGCCCCAGCATTTT. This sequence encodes CASSRRDGHQPQHF.

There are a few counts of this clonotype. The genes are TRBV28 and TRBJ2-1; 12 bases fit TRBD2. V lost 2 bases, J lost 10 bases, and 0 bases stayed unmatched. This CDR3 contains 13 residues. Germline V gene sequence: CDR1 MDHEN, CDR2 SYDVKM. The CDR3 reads CASSLGTSGEQFF. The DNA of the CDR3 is TGTGCCAGCAGTTTAGGGACTAGCGGGGAGCAGTTCTTC.